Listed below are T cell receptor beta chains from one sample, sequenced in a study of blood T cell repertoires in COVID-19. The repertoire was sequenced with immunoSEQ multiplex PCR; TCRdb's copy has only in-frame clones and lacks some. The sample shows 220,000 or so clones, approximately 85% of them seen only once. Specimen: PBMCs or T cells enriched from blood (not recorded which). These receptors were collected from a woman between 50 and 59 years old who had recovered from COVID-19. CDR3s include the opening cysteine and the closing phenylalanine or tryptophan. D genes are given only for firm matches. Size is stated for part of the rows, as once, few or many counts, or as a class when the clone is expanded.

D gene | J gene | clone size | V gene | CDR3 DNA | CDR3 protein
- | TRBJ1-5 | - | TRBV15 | TGTGCCACCAGCAGAGATAGCCCCGAACAGGGTAGGAATTGGGGCAATCAGCCCCAGCATTTT | CATSRDSPEQGRNWGNQPQHF
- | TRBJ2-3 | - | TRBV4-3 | TGCGCCAGCAGCCAAACTTACGCGGATACGCAGTATTTT | CASSQTYADTQYF
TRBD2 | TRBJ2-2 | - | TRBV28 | TGTGCCAGCAGCCTTAGCGGGACGATCGGGGAGCTGTTTTTT | CASSLSGTIGELFF
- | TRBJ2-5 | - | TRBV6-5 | TGTGCCAGCACCCTAGGGGGCTCCCGGGGGGGGACCCAGTACTTC | CASTLGGSRGGTQYF
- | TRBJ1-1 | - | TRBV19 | TGTGCCAGTAGTAGGGGGCGCTTAACTGAAGCTTTCTTT | CASSRGRLTEAFF
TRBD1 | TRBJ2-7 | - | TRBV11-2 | TGTGCCAGCAGCTTAGGTCTATTAGTAACAGGGGCGTCCCGCTACGAGCAGTACTTC | CASSLGLLVTGASRYEQYF
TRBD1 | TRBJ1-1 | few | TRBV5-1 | TGCGCCAGCAGATCAAGAACAGGGGCAGTGAACACTGAAGCTTTCTTT | CASRSRTGAVNTEAFF
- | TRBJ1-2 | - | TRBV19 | TGTGCCAGTAGTACAGCGCGGACAACCCTCTATGGCTACACCTTC | CASSTARTTLYGYTF
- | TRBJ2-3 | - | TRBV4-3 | TGCGCCAGCAGCCAAGGAGGGGGGGCGCTCACAGATACGCAGTATTTT | CASSQGGGALTDTQYF
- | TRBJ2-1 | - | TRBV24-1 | TGTGCCACCAGTGACAACCCCGGCGGGCGGAATGAGCAGTTCTTC | CATSDNPGGRNEQFF
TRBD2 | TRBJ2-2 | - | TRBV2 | TGTGCCAGCAGTAGGACTAGCGGGAGCACCGGGGAGCTGTTTTTT | CASSRTSGSTGELFF
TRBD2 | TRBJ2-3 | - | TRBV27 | TGTGCCATCAGGACTAGCGGGAGCACAGATACGCAGTATTTT | CAIRTSGSTDTQYF
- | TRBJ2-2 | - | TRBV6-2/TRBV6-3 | TGTGCCAGCAGTTCAGGTGGGGAGCTGTTTTTT | CASSSGGELFF
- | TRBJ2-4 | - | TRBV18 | TGTGCCAGCTCACCCTCTGAAGCGCTGGCCATTCAGTACTTC | CASSPSEALAIQYF
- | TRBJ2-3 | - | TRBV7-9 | TGTGCCAGCAGCCCGGGAAGCACAGATACGCAGTATTTT | CASSPGSTDTQYF
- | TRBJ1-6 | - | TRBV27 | TGTGCCAGCAGTTTGAGGCATGGGAATTCACCCCTCCACTTT | CASSLRHGNSPLHF
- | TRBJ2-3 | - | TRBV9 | TGTGCCAGCAGCGCCTCTCTAGGGGTAGATACGCAGTATTTT | CASSASLGVDTQYF
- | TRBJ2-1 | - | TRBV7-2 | TGTGCCAGCAGCTTAGGGGGCCGGATGTACAATGAGCAGTTCTTC | CASSLGGRMYNEQFF
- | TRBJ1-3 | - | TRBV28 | TGTGCCAGCAGTTTAATCCTGGGGGCCTCTGGAAACACCATATATTTT | CASSLILGASGNTIYF
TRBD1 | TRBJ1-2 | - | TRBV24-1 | TGTGCCACCAGTGATTCTGGGACAGGGGGAACTAACTATGGCTACACCTTC | CATSDSGTGGTNYGYTF
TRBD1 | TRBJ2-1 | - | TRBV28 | TGTGCCAGCAGTTTATCGGGACAGTATTCCGAGCAGTTCTTC | CASSLSGQYSEQFF
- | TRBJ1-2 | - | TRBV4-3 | TGCGCCAGCAGCCAAGACGCGGTCGACTATGGCTACACCTTC | CASSQDAVDYGYTF
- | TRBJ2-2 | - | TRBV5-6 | TGTGCCAGCACCCGAGGCGGGTACACCGGGGAGCTGTTTTTT | CASTRGGYTGELFF
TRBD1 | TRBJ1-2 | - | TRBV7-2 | TGTGCCAGCAGAGACAGGGAGCAGGTCGGCTACACCTTC | CASRDREQVGYTF
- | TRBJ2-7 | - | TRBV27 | TGTGCCAGCAGTTTCCGGGACACCCTCTACGAGCAGTACTTC | CASSFRDTLYEQYF
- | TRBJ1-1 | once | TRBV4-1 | TGCGCCAGCAGCCAAGGGGGGGGTGGCAAGAAGAACACTGAAGCTTTCTTT | CASSQGGGGKKNTEAFF
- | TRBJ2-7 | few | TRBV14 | TGTGCCAGCAGCCAAGGGTTACCTACCTACGAGCAGTACTTC | CASSQGLPTYEQYF
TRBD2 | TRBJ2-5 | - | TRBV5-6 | TGTGCCAGCAGCCAAGTCGGACTAGCGGAACAAGAGACCCAGTACTTC | CASSQVGLAEQETQYF
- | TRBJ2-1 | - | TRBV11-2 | TGTGCCAGCAGCTTAAAAGCGGCGTCCTACAATGAGCAGTTCTTC | CASSLKAASYNEQFF
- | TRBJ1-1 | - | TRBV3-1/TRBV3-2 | TGTGCCAGCAGCCACACCGGGTACAGGGCGAACACTGAAGCTTTCTTT | CASSHTGYRANTEAFF
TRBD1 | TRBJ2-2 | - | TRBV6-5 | TGTGCCAGCAGTTACGACAGGGGGTTCAACACCGGGGAGCTGTTTTTT | CASSYDRGFNTGELFF
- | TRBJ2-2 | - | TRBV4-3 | TGCGCCAGCAGCCAAGACTACCTCCCCGGGGAGCTGTTTTTT | CASSQDYLPGELFF
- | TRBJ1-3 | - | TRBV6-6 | TGTGCCAGCAGTCAAGGACAGATCTCTGGAAACACCATATATTTT | CASSQGQISGNTIYF
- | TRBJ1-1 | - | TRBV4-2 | TGTGCCAGCAGCCAAGATTCCGGGGGAACTGAAGCTTTCTTT | CASSQDSGGTEAFF
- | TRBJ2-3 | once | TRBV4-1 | TGCGCCAGCAGCCAACGGACAGCCTTCACAGATACGCAGTATTTT | CASSQRTAFTDTQYF
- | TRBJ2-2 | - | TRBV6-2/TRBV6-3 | TGTGCCAGCAGTTACCTCCCCGACCTGACTAAATATTTTTCAAACACCGGGGAGCTGTTTTTT | CASSYLPDLTKYFSNTGELFF
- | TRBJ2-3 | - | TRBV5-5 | TGTGCCAGCAGCTTGGAGAACATGATCACAGATACGCAGTATTTT | CASSLENMITDTQYF
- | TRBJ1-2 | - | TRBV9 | TGTGCCAGCAGCGTAGCGGGGGGCTGGGGCGCAACGTACGGCTACACCTTC | CASSVAGGWGATYGYTF
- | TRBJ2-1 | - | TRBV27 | TGTGCCAGCAGTTCCACACCCCGCTACAATGAGCAGTTCTTC | CASSSTPRYNEQFF
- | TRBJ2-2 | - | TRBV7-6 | TGTGCCAGCAGCCACCAGAAGGGGGAGCTGTTTTTT | CASSHQKGELFF
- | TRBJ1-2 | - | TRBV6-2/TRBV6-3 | TGTGCCAGCAGTTTAATCGAGAGTAATGGCTACACCTTC | CASSLIESNGYTF
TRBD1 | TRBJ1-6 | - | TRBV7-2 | TGTGCCAGCAGCCAAGGGACAGCCCTTAGGAATTCACCCCTCCACTTT | CASSQGTALRNSPLHF
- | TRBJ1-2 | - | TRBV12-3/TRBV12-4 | TGTGCCAGCAGTTTGATACAGGGCTCTGGCTACACCTTC | CASSLIQGSGYTF
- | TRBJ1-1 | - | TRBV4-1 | TGCGCCAGCAGCCAAGCTTGGGCCCTTGGCACTGAAGCTTTCTTT | CASSQAWALGTEAFF
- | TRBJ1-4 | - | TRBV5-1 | TGCGCCAGCAGCAGCGACCGACCGAGCGGTGAAAAACTGTTTTTT | CASSSDRPSGEKLFF
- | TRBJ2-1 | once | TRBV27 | TGTGCCAGCAGTTTACAGGGTGGCGACTACAATGAGCAGTTCTTC | CASSLQGGDYNEQFF
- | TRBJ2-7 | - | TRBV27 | TGTGCCAGCAGTTCCCTTAGTCGCTGGGGCCACGAGCAGTACTTC | CASSSLSRWGHEQYF